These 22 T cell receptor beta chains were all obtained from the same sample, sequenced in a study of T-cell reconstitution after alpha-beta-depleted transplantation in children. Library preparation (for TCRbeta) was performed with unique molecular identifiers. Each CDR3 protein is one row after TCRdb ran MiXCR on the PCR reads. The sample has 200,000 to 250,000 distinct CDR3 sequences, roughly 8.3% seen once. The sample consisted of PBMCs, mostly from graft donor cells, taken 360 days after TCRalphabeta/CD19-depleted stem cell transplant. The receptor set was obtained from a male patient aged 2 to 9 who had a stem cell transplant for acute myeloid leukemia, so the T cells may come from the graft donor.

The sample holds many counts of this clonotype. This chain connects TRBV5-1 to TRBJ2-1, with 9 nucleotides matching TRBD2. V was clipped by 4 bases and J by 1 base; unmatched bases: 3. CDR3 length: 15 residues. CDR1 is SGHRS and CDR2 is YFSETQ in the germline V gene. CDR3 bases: TGCGCCAGCAGCCACCTAGCGGGGTCCTACAATGAGCAGTTCTTC. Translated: CASSHLAGSYNEQFF.

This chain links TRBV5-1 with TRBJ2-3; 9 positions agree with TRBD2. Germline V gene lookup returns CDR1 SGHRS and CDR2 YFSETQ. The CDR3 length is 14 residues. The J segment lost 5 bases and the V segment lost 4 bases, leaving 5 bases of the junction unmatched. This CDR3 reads CASSPQREEDTQYF. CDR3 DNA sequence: TGCGCCAGCAGCCCGCAGCGGGAGGAAGATACGCAGTATTTT.

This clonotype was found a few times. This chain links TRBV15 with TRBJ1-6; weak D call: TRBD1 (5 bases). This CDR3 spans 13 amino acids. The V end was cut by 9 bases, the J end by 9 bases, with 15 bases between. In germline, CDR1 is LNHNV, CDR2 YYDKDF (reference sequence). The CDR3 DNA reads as TGTGCCACTGGCCGGGGGGTCGTTTCACCCCTCCACTTT. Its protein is CATGRGVVSPLHF.

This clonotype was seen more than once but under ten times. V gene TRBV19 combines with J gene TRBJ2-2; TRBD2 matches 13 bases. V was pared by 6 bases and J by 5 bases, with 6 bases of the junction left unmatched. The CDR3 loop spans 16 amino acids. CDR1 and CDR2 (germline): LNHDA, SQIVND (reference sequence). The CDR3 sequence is CASSGLAGAGTGELFF. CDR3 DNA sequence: TGTGCCAGTAGCGGACTAGCGGGAGCTGGTACCGGGGAGCTGTTTTTT.

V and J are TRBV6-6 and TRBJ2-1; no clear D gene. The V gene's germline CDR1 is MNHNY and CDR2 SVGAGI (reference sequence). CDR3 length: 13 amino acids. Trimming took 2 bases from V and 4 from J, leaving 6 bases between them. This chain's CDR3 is CASSYTDYNEQFF. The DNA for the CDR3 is TGTGCCAGCAGTTACACTGATTACAATGAGCAGTTCTTC.

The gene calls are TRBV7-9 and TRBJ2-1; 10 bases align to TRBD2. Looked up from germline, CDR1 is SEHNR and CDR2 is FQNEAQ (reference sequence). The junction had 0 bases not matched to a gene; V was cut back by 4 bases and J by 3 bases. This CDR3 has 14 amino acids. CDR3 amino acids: CASSWTSGYNEQFF. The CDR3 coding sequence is TGTGCCAGCAGCTGGACTAGCGGCTACAATGAGCAGTTCTTC.

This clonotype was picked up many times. CDR3 sequence reads: CASSWRSDYEQYF. The CDR3 nucleotides read TGTGCCAGCAGCTGGAGGTCAGACTACGAGCAGTACTTC. This rearrangement joins TRBV5-5 to TRBJ2-7; D is perhaps TRBD2 (5 bases). The CDR3 contains 13 residues. The V end lost 3 bases, the J end lost 3 bases, and 10 bases lay between the germline ends. Per the germline V gene, CDR1 is SGHKS and CDR2 is YYEKEE (reference sequence).

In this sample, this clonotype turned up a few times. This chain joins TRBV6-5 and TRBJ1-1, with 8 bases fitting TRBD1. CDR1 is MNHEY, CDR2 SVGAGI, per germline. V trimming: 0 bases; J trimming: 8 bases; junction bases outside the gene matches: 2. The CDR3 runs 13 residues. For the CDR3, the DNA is TGTGCCAGCAGTTACTCGGGGGACAGGGAAGCTTTCTTT. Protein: CASSYSGDREAFF.

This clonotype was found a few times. The CDR3, as DNA: TGTGCCACCAGTGACCCGGGACAGGGGCGCGGGGCCAACGTCCTGACTTTC. Its protein is CATSDPGQGRGANVLTF. The chain carries TRBV24-1 and TRBJ2-6; TRBD1 aligns across 10 bases. The V and J ends lost 4 bases and 4 bases, in that order; junction bases with no gene match: 6. The CDR3 sequence is 17 residues long. The germline gives CDR1 KGHDR, CDR2 SFDVKD.

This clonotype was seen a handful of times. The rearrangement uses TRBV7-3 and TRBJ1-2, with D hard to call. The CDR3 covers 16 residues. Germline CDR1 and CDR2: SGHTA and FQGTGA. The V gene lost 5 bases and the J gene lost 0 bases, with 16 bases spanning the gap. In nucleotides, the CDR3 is TGTGCCAGCAGCCCAAGTAACAGAGGAACTAACTATGGCTACACCTTC. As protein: CASSPSNRGTNYGYTF.

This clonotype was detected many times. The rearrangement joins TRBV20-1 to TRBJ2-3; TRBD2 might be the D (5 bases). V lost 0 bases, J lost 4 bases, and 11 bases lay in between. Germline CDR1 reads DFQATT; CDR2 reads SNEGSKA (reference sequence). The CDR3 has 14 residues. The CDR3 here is CSARDLLVSDTQYF. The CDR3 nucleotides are TGCAGTGCTAGAGATTTACTAGTCTCAGATACGCAGTATTTT.

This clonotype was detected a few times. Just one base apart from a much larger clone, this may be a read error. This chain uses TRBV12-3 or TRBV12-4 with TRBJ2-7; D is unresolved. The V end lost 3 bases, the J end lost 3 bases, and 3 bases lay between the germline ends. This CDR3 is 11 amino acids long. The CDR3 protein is CASSFGYEQYV. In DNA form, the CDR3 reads TGTGCCAGCAGTTTCGGCTACGAGCAGTACGTC.

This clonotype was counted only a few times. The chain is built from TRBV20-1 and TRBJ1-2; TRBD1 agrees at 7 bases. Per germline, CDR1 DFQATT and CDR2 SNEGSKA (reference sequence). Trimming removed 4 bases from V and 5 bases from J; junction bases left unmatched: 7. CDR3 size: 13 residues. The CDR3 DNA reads TGCAGTGCTACCCCGACAGGGTATTATGGCTACACCTTC. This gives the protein CSATPTGYYGYTF.

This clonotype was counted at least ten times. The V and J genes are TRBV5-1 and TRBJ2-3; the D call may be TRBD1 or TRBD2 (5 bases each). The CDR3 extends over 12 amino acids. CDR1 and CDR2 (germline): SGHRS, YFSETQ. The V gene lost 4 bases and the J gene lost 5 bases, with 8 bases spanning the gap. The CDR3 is CASSGGQDTQYF. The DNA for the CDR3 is TGCGCCAGCAGCGGGGGTCAAGATACGCAGTATTTT.

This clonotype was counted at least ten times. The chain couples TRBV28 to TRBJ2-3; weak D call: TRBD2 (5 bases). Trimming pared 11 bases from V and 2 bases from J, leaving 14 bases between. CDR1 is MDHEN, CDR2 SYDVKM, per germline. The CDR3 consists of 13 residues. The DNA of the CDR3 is TGTGCCTCGTCGACGGGAAACACAGATACGCAGTATTTT. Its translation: CASSTGNTDTQYF.

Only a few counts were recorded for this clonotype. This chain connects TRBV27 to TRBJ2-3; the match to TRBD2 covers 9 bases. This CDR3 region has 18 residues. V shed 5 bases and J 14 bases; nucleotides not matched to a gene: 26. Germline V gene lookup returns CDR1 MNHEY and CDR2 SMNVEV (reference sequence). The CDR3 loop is CASSPQWGSGGSQLLVYF. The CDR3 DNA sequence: TGTGCCAGCAGTCCCCAGTGGGGGAGCGGGGGGTCGCAACTATTGGTGTATTTT.

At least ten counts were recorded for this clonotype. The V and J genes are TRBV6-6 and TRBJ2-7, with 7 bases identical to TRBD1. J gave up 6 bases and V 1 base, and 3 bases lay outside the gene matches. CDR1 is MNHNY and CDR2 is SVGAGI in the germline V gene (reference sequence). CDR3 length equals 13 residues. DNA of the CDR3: TGTGCCAGCAGTTACTACGGACAGGCCGAGCAGTACGTC. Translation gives CASSYYGQAEQYV.

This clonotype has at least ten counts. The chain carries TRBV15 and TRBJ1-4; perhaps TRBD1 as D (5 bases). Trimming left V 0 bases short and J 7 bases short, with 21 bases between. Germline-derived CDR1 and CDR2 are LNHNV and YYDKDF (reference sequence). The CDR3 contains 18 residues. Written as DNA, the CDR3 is TGTGCCACCAGCAGAGAGTACCAGGGTTTGGTTTCGGGTGAAAAACTGTTTTTT. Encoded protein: CATSREYQGLVSGEKLFF.

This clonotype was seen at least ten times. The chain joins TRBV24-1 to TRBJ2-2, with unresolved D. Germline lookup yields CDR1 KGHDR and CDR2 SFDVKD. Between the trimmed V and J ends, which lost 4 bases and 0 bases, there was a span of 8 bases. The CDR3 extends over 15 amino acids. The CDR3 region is CATSDHGTNTGELFF. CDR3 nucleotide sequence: TGTGCCACCAGTGACCATGGGACGAACACCGGGGAGCTGTTTTTT.

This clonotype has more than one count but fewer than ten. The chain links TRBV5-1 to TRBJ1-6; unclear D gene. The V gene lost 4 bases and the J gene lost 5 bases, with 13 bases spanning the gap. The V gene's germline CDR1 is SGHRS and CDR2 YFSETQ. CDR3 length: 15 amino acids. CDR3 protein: CASSPAGLDNSPLHF. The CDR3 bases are TGCGCCAGCAGCCCGGCCGGTCTCGATAATTCACCCCTCCACTTT. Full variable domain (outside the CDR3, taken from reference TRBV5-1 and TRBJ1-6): KAGVTQTPRYLIKTRGQQVTLSCSPISGHRSVSWYQQTPGQGLQFLFEYFSETQRNKGNFPGRFSGRQFSNSRSEMNVSTLELGDSALYLCASSPAGLDNSPLHFGNGTRLTVT.

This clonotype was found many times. The CDR3 bases are TGTGCCACCAGCAGAGTTGGCAGAGATCAGTACTTC. Translation: CATSRVGRDQYF. The chain employs TRBV15 and TRBJ2-4; no clear D. Germline CDR1 LNHNV, CDR2 YYDKDF (reference sequence). The length of the CDR3 is 12 residues. V was cut by 1 base and J by 12 bases, with 10 bases left in between.

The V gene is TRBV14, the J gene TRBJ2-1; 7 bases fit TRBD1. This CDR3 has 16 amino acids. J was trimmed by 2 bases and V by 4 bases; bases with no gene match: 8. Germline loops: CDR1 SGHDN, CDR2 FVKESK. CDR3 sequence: CASSRGQAFPYNEQFF. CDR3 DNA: TGTGCCAGCAGCCGCGGACAGGCTTTCCCCTACAATGAGCAGTTCTTC.